What follows is one T cell receptor (beta chain) and its context. Its antigen remains unknown. Trimming removed 5 bases at V and 2 bases at J, with 10 bases between. Germline V CDR1 and CDR2: SEHNR, FQNEAQ (reference sequence). CDR3 length: 14 residues. This entry comes from a study of T cell responses to AZD1222 COVID-19 vaccine. Study context: It was second doses at about 4 or about 12 weeks that were pooled. Study findings and constraints: Donors were chiefly white British, with a greater number of females, and clonal diversity was perhaps underestimated.

Only in-frame clones appear in the TCRdb table, and some are missing; sequencing was by immunoSEQ multiplex PCR. The top ten clones hold just under 5% of a sample with about 61,000 clones, around 90% of them seen once. This chain links TRBV7-9 with TRBJ1-5; TRBD1 is a possible D gene (6 bases). The receptor comes from an adult in good health. The starting material was peripheral blood, obtained on day 0 of AZD1222 vaccination. As DNA, the CDR3 is TGTGCCAGCAGCGGGGACACCGGCAATCAGCCCCAGCATTTT. Its protein product is CASSGDTGNQPQHF.